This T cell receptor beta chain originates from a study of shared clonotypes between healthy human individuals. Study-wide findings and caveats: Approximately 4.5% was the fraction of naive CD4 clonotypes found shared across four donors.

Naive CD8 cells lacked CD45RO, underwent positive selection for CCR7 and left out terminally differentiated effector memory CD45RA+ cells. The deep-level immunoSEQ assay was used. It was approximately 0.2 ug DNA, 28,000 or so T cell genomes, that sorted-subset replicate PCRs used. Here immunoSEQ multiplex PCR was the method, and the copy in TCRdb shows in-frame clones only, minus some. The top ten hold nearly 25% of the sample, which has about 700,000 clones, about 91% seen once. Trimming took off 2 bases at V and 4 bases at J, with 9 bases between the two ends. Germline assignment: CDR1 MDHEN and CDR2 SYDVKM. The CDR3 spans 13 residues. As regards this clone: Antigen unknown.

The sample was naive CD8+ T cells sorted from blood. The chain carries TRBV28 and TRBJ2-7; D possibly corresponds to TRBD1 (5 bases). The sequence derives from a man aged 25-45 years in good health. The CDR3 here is CASSLQGTYEQYF. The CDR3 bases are TGTGCCAGCAGTTTACAGGGTACGTACGAGCAGTACTTC. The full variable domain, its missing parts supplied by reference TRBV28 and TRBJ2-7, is DVKVTQSSRYLVKRTGEKVFLECVQDMDHENMFWYRQDPGLGLRLIYFSYDVKMKEKGDIPEGYSVSREKKERFSLILESASTNQTSMYLCASSLQGTYEQYFGPGTRLTVT.